These 28 T cell receptor beta chains share one sample of origin, sequenced in a study of cytomegalovirus exposure and HLA in healthy donors. A multiplex PCR was run with 60 Vbeta primers and 13 Jbeta primers. Some clones are missing from TCRdb's copy, which holds only in-frame ones; the method was immunoSEQ multiplex PCR. The sample records around 100,000 clones, around 83% being singletons. The sequenced sample consisted of PBMCs. These TCRs come from a woman under 30 in good health and CMV-seronegative.

V usage is TRBV27 and J usage is TRBJ2-3; no clear D. CDR1 is MNHEY, CDR2 SMNVEV, per germline (reference sequence). The CDR3 totals 15 residues. V was shortened by 5 bases and J by 0 bases, with 12 bases between the two germline ends. Here the CDR3 reads CASSRYRASTDTQYF. CDR3 DNA: TGTGCCAGCAGTAGATATCGAGCTAGCACAGATACGCAGTATTTT.

The chain couples TRBV6-1 to TRBJ1-4; the D is unclear. With 8 bases removed from V and 7 bases from J, the gap between germline ends came to 14 bases. This CDR3 has 13 residues. Germline-derived CDR1 and CDR2 are MNHNS and SASEGT. The CDR3 loop is CASGTVFFEKLFF. The CDR3 nucleotides are TGTGCCAGCGGCACAGTTTTTTTTGAAAAACTGTTTTTT.

The chain combines TRBV7-9 with TRBJ1-5; D unresolved. CDR1 SEHNR and CDR2 FQNEAQ come from the germline V gene (reference sequence). Deletions cut 2 bases from V and 6 bases from J, with 11 bases between. This CDR3 is built from 14 residues. CDR3 sequence reads: CASSLPGAGQPQHF. The CDR3 DNA follows: TGTGCCAGCAGCTTACCCGGTGCGGGTCAGCCCCAGCATTTT.

V is TRBV18 and J is TRBJ2-2; TRBD2 matches 8 bases. V shed 3 bases, J shed 0 bases, and the junction held 3 bases outside the gene matches. Per the germline V gene, CDR1 is KGHSH and CDR2 is LQKENI. The CDR3 has 16 residues. For the CDR3, the DNA is TGTGCCAGCTCACCGGAAGCGGGAGCGAACACCGGGGAGCTGTTTTTT. Its protein product is CASSPEAGANTGELFF.

This sequence joins TRBV6-5 and TRBJ1-6, with D hard to call. CDR1 and CDR2 (germline): MNHEY, SVGAGI. The CDR3 totals 13 residues. The germline V and J ends were trimmed by 2 bases and 7 bases, with 6 bases remaining between them. The CDR3 sequence: CASSYDQNSPLHF. CDR3 DNA: TGTGCCAGCAGTTACGATCAGAATTCACCCCTCCACTTT.

This clone was seen only once. The genes are TRBV4-1 and TRBJ2-1, with a weak D call TRBD2 (6 bases). This CDR3 is 17 amino acids long. V shed 3 bases and J shed 0 bases, with 15 bases lying between them. Per the germline V gene, CDR1 is MGHRA and CDR2 is YSYEKL. In DNA form, the CDR3 reads TGCGCCAGCAGCCAGGACCGTCGGGAGAGCTCCTACAATGAGCAGTTCTTC. This translates into CASSQDRRESSYNEQFF.

The rearrangement joins TRBV4-1 to TRBJ2-3; TRBD2 is a possible D gene (5 bases). The CDR3 contains 12 residues. V gave up 1 base and J gave up 6 bases, with 5 bases separating them. Germline CDR1 reads MGHRA; CDR2 reads YSYEKL. The CDR3 DNA reads as TGCGCCAGCAGCCAAGTAGCGGATACGCAGTATTTT. This sequence encodes CASSQVADTQYF.

This clone showed up just once. The CDR3 bases are TGTGCCAGCAGCTTGGCACTAGCCAACACAGATACGCAGTATTTT. This codes for CASSLALANTDTQYF. The chain recombines TRBV5-4 with TRBJ2-3; a weak D match, TRBD2 (6 bases). Germline V lookup: CDR1 SGHNT, CDR2 YYREEE (reference sequence). Trimming took 0 bases from V and 2 from J, leaving 10 bases between them. This CDR3 has 15 amino acids.

The chain combines TRBV11-2 with TRBJ2-1; TRBD1 might be the D (5 bases). This CDR3 has 14 residues. V was clipped by 5 bases and J by 5 bases, with 13 bases between them. Germline loops: CDR1 SGHAT, CDR2 FQNNGV. The CDR3 sequence: CASSPSSGNNEQFF. CDR3 DNA sequence: TGTGCCAGCAGCCCGAGTTCAGGGAACAATGAGCAGTTCTTC.

Sample share makes this clone large (0.1 to 1%). The rearrangement links TRBV7-9 to TRBJ2-3; D not certain. There are 12 residues in the CDR3. The germline V gene encodes CDR1 SEHNR and CDR2 FQNEAQ (reference sequence). V dropped 2 bases and J dropped 5 bases, with 5 bases sitting between them. The CDR3 DNA follows: TGTGCCAGCAGCTTACGGGTAGATACGCAGTATTTT. The encoded protein is CASSLRVDTQYF.

This clone occurred a few times. The chain uses TRBV6-5 and TRBJ1-2, with D unclear. CDR1 and CDR2 (germline): MNHEY, SVGAGI. Trimming pared 7 bases from V and 8 bases from J, leaving 11 bases between. The CDR3 runs to 11 residues. CDR3 protein: CASKSGQGYTF. As DNA, the CDR3 is TGTGCCAGCAAGTCAGGTCAGGGCTACACCTTC.

The rearrangement joins TRBV27 to TRBJ2-5; D might be TRBD1 (5 bases). The CDR3 runs to 15 residues. Trimming stripped 2 bases from V and 5 bases from J, with 15 bases between. Germline V lookup: CDR1 MNHEY, CDR2 SMNVEV (reference sequence). In DNA, the CDR3 is TGTGCCAGCAGTTTAGGGCAGGGCGAACCCGAGACCCAGTACTTC. Its translation: CASSLGQGEPETQYF.

This clone was recorded only once. The V and J genes are TRBV4-2 and TRBJ2-3, with TRBD2 matching over 14 bases. In germline, CDR1 is LGHNA, CDR2 YNFKEQ. The trim removed 3 bases at V and 2 bases at J, leaving 4 bases unmatched. The CDR3 totals 17 residues. The CDR3 DNA is TGTGCCAGCAGCCAGGGACTAGCGGGAGCGTTCACAGATACGCAGTATTTT. Translating gives CASSQGLAGAFTDTQYF.

CDR3 sequence: CASIRKMKVLAGSYNEQFF. DNA of the CDR3: TGCGCCAGCATTCGGAAAATGAAGGTACTAGCAGGCTCCTACAATGAGCAGTTCTTC. This rearrangement joins TRBV23-1 to TRBJ2-1, with a tentative D call TRBD2 (6 bases). TRBV23-1 qualifies as an ORF whose function is uncertain. Trimming left V 7 bases short and J 0 bases short, with 25 bases between. This CDR3 has 19 amino acids.

The rearrangement uses TRBV18 and TRBJ2-4; possibly TRBD2 for D (6 bases). The CDR3 is 15 residues long. Germline loops: CDR1 KGHSH, CDR2 LQKENI. V was cut by 3 bases and J by 6 bases, with 15 bases left in between. CDR3 in DNA: TGTGCCAGCTCACCTGTAACCGGGGGTGGAAACATTCAGTACTTC. Encoded protein: CASSPVTGGGNIQYF.

This clone was counted between two and nine times. This rearrangement joins TRBV28 to TRBJ1-2; the D gene is possibly TRBD1 (5 bases). V was pared by 6 bases and J by 3 bases, with 14 bases between. The CDR3 consists of 14 residues. Germline lookup yields CDR1 MDHEN and CDR2 SYDVKM. The CDR3 loop is CASSTPDSYYGYTF. The CDR3, as DNA: TGTGCCAGCAGCACCCCCGACAGTTACTATGGCTACACCTTC.

This clone was seen just once. This sequence joins TRBV28 and TRBJ2-1; 8 bases align to TRBD2. Trimming cost V 4 bases and J 2 bases; bases outside gene matches: 16. CDR1 MDHEN and CDR2 SYDVKM come from the germline V gene. The CDR3 runs to 19 residues. CDR3 amino acids: CASSSISGSGAYPYNEQFF. Here the CDR3 DNA reads TGTGCCAGCAGTTCAATCAGCGGGAGCGGGGCTTACCCCTACAATGAGCAGTTCTTC.

The CDR3 DNA reads as TGTGCCAGCAGTTACCGGGACAGGGCTTTGGAGCAGTACTTC. This translates into CASSYRDRALEQYF. V usage is TRBV6-6 and J usage is TRBJ2-7, with TRBD1 matching 9 bases. Germline V gives CDR1 MNHNY, CDR2 SVGAGI (reference sequence). With 2 bases clipped from V and 7 bases from J, the junction kept 6 bases outside the gene matches. The CDR3 contains 14 residues.

This clone was observed once. The V gene is TRBV7-3, the J gene TRBJ2-3, with 7 positions matching TRBD1. V shed 1 base, J shed 0 bases, and the junction held 7 bases outside the gene matches. Germline assignment: CDR1 SGHTA and CDR2 FQGTGA. The CDR3 is 17 amino acids. The CDR3: CASSLKGQLSSTDTQYF. CDR3 bases: TGTGCCAGCAGCTTAAAGGGACAGCTTTCTAGCACAGATACGCAGTATTTT.

V and J are TRBV7-9 and TRBJ2-1; D is ambiguous. CDR1 is SEHNR, CDR2 FQNEAQ, per germline (reference sequence). Trimming took off 5 bases at V and 3 bases at J, with 17 bases between the two ends. The CDR3 contains 16 residues. CDR3 nucleotide sequence: TGTGCCAGCAGCCCAAGCTCAGGTTCCCTCTACAATGAGCAGTTCTTC. It yields the protein CASSPSSGSLYNEQFF.

The V and J genes are TRBV5-1 and TRBJ1-2; tentatively, D is TRBD1 (5 bases). This CDR3 is built from 15 residues. V shed 0 bases and J shed 0 bases, with 9 bases lying between them. The germline V gene encodes CDR1 SGHRS and CDR2 YFSETQ. The CDR3 spells CASSLAGGANYGYTF. The CDR3 DNA follows: TGCGCCAGCAGCTTGGCTGGGGGGGCTAACTATGGCTACACCTTC.

The CDR3 sequence is CASSPTAGGLLGANVLTF. DNA for the CDR3: TGTGCCAGCTCACCAACGGCGGGGGGATTATTGGGGGCCAACGTCCTGACTTTC. The chain links TRBV18 to TRBJ2-6; 8 nucleotides align to TRBD2. The CDR3 consists of 18 residues. Trimming cost V 2 bases and J 4 bases; bases outside gene matches: 10. Germline lookup yields CDR1 KGHSH and CDR2 LQKENI.

The chain has TRBV6-5 and TRBJ2-3; TRBD2 agrees at 8 bases. V lost 2 bases to trimming and J lost 0 bases; unmatched junction nucleotides: 4. Germline V CDR1 and CDR2: MNHEY, SVGAGI. This CDR3 is 16 amino acids long. CDR3 residues: CASSYGLAGSTDTQYF. CDR3 bases: TGTGCCAGCAGTTACGGGCTAGCGGGTAGCACAGATACGCAGTATTTT.

The rearrangement uses TRBV7-3 and TRBJ2-1; TRBD2 agrees at 9 bases. J lost 4 bases, V lost 1 base, and 5 bases had no gene match. The CDR3 sequence is 16 residues long. Germline CDR1 reads SGHTA; CDR2 reads FQGTGA. CDR3 region: CASSLRVAGDYNEQFF. The DNA for the CDR3 is TGTGCCAGCAGCTTAAGGGTAGCGGGGGATTACAATGAGCAGTTCTTC.

The DNA for the CDR3 is TGTGCCAGCAGCTTAACTGGAGACGGCTCTGGGGCCAACGTCCTGACTTTC. It specifies CASSLTGDGSGANVLTF. The chain uses TRBV7-3 and TRBJ2-6; D unresolved. V was shortened by 0 bases and J by 0 bases, with 9 bases between the two germline ends. There are 17 residues in the CDR3. Germline CDR1 SGHTA, CDR2 FQGTGA.

V is TRBV15 and J is TRBJ2-1, with 10 bases matching TRBD2. CDR3 length equals 17 residues. The V and J ends lost 0 bases and 5 bases, in that order; junction bases with no gene match: 7. Germline CDR1 is LNHNV and CDR2 is YYDKDF (reference sequence). The CDR3 bases are TGTGCCACCAGCAGAGATCCCACTAGCGGGACCCACAATGAGCAGTTCTTC. It encodes CATSRDPTSGTHNEQFF.

V is TRBV2 and J is TRBJ2-2; TRBD2 agrees at 15 bases. V shed 7 bases and J 4 bases; nucleotides not matched to a gene: 13. In germline, CDR1 is SNHLY, CDR2 FYNNEI. The CDR3 totals 19 residues. CDR3 nucleotides: TGTGCCAGCACCGAGGGACTAGCGGGAGGCGGGGGGGGCACCGGGGAGCTGTTTTTT. This sequence encodes CASTEGLAGGGGGTGELFF.

V gene TRBV19 combines with J gene TRBJ2-1; 8 bases are shared with TRBD2. Germline trimming cut 1 base from V and 6 bases from J; bases unmatched to any gene: 5. CDR1 is LNHDA, CDR2 SQIVND, per germline (reference sequence). This CDR3 is 15 amino acids long. The CDR3 DNA reads TGTGCCAGTAGTATAGGGAGTAGCGGGGCCAATGAGCAGTTCTTC. Encoded protein: CASSIGSSGANEQFF.